Presented here are 28 T cell receptor beta chains from one specimen sequenced in a study of CD8 T cells in ankylosing spondylitis. MiXCR was run by TCRdb on the 5' RACE reads, yielding one entry per CDR3 protein. This table holds 200,000 to 250,000 distinct CDR3 sequences, roughly 10% found once. Sequenced input: blood, either unsorted or a sorted T cell fraction (not recorded which). The receptors stem from a male donor with ankylosing spondylitis or in good health (not recorded which).

The genes are TRBV3-1 and TRBJ2-1; D remains unclear. CDR3 size: 12 residues. The V end was cut by 4 bases, the J end by 7 bases, with 8 bases between. From germline, CDR1 is LGHDT and CDR2 YNNKEL (reference sequence). As DNA, the CDR3 is TGTGCCAGCAGCCCCCAGGAGAATGAGCAGTTCTTC. This gives the protein CASSPQENEQFF.

This clonotype was seen repeatedly, ten times or more. The chain recombines TRBV4-2 with TRBJ2-1, with TRBD2 as a possible D gene (6 bases). Germline-derived CDR1 and CDR2 are LGHNA and YNFKEQ. The V and J ends lost 0 bases and 4 bases respectively, with 10 bases between them. The CDR3 is 15 residues long. The CDR3 nucleotides are TGTGCCAGCAGCCAAGAAGGCGCGGGATACAATGAGCAGTTCTTC. Translation: CASSQEGAGYNEQFF.

This clonotype was observed at least ten times. The chain links TRBV7-2 to TRBJ2-1; TRBD2 might be the D (5 bases). This CDR3 is 14 amino acids long. Germline assignment: CDR1 SGHTA and CDR2 FQGNSA. V lost 7 bases and J 0 bases, leaving 10 bases between the germline ends. The CDR3 loop is CASIRESSYNEQFF. The CDR3, as DNA: TGTGCCAGCATTAGGGAGAGCTCCTACAATGAGCAGTTCTTC.

The chain has TRBV4-1 and TRBJ2-7; 9 nucleotides match TRBD2. Trimming took 1 base from V and 4 from J; bases not matched to a gene: 2. Germline V lookup: CDR1 MGHRA, CDR2 YSYEKL. This CDR3 is built from 14 residues. The CDR3 loop is CASSQGTSAYEQYF. For the CDR3, the DNA is TGCGCCAGCAGCCAAGGGACTAGCGCTTACGAGCAGTACTTC.

This clonotype appeared many times. This chain connects TRBV29-1 to TRBJ1-2, with 7 nucleotides matching TRBD1. The germline CDR1 and CDR2 sequences are SQVTM and ANQGSEA. The junction had 7 bases not matched to a gene; V was cut back by 2 bases and J by 4 bases. The CDR3 is 14 amino acids. In nucleotides, the CDR3 is TGCAGCGTTGAAAGTCAGGGGGTCGCCTATGGCTACACCTTC. This codes for CSVESQGVAYGYTF.

This clonotype came up many times. V is TRBV29-1 and J is TRBJ2-5, with 12 bases identical to TRBD2. The CDR3 is 17 residues long. Losses at the gene ends were 7 bases for V and 4 bases for J; bases not matched to a gene: 16. CDR1 is SQVTM and CDR2 is ANQGSEA in the germline V gene. DNA of the CDR3: TGCAGCGCCCGAACGGCTAGCGGGAGGGCCAGGAGAGAGACCCAGTACTTC. Translation gives CSARTASGRARRETQYF.

This clonotype has a count of ten or more. V usage is TRBV4-1 and J usage is TRBJ2-1; 9 positions agree with TRBD2. This CDR3 contains 14 residues. V was clipped by 0 bases and J by 8 bases; unmatched bases: 2. CDR1 MGHRA and CDR2 YSYEKL come from the germline V gene. CDR3 DNA sequence: TGCGCCAGCAGCCAAGAGCGGGGGGGCCATGAGCAGTTCTTC. Protein sequence: CASSQERGGHEQFF.

This clonotype was counted a few times. The CDR3 DNA sequence: TGTGCCAGCAGCCATACGTCCCAAAATGCGTTCTTC. Its translation is CASSHTSQNAFF. The gene calls are TRBV3-1 and TRBJ2-1; D remains unclear. V was trimmed by 3 bases and J by 15 bases, leaving 15 bases between them. This CDR3 contains 12 residues. The V gene's germline CDR1 is LGHDT and CDR2 YNNKEL (reference sequence).

The rearrangement joins TRBV11-3 to TRBJ2-5; D not certain. V lost 4 bases and J 3 bases, leaving 21 bases between the germline ends. In germline, CDR1 is SGHNT, CDR2 YENEEA. The CDR3 runs 17 residues. CDR3 amino acids: CASSSEPDARVEETQYF. The CDR3 nucleotides are TGTGCCAGCAGCTCTGAACCAGATGCTCGGGTCGAAGAGACCCAGTACTTC.

This clonotype was picked up many times. This chain uses TRBV25-1 with TRBJ1-1; TRBD1 is a possible D gene (5 bases). The germline V and J ends were trimmed by 7 bases and 0 bases, with 21 bases remaining between them. CDR3 length: 17 amino acids. Germline CDR1 MGHDK, CDR2 SYGVNS. The CDR3 here is CASMPILPGSMNTEAFF. In nucleotides, the CDR3 is TGTGCCAGCATGCCCATCCTCCCAGGGTCTATGAACACTGAAGCTTTCTTT. Based on the CDR3 plus reference TRBV25-1 and TRBJ1-1, the full variable domain is EADIYQTPRYLVIGTGKKITLECSQTMGHDKMYWYQQDPGMELHLIHYSYGVNSTEKGDLSSESTVSRIRTEHFPLTLESARPSHTSQYLCASMPILPGSMNTEAFFGQGTRLTVV.

This clonotype was seen ten or more times. The chain couples TRBV12-3 or TRBV12-4 to TRBJ2-7, with D perhaps matching TRBD1 (5 bases). V was pared by 6 bases and J by 0 bases, with 6 bases between. The CDR3 is 12 amino acids. CDR3 DNA sequence: TGTGCCAGCAGCGACAGCTCCTACGAGCAGTACTTC. It specifies CASSDSSYEQYF.

This clonotype was recorded at least ten times. The chain joins TRBV29-1 to TRBJ2-1; 12 nucleotides match TRBD2. With V trimmed by 4 bases and J by 9 bases, 7 bases remained unmatched. This CDR3 spans 14 amino acids. The germline gives CDR1 SQVTM, CDR2 ANQGSEA. The CDR3 DNA is TGCAGCGTTGGGCTAGCGGGGGGGGCGAGTGAGCAGTTCTTC. As protein: CSVGLAGGASEQFF.

This clonotype was seen repeatedly, ten times or more. The chain combines TRBV12-3 or TRBV12-4 with TRBJ2-7; TRBD2 agrees at 13 bases. With V trimmed by 3 bases and J by 5 bases, 4 bases remained unmatched. The length of the CDR3 is 15 residues. CDR3: CASSFRTSGGNEQYF. CDR3 DNA sequence: TGTGCCAGCAGTTTCCGGACTAGCGGGGGTAACGAGCAGTACTTC.

The V call is TRBV6-1, the J call TRBJ2-7, with 7 bases aligning to TRBD2. The CDR3 covers 13 residues. Trimming cost V 7 bases and J 2 bases; bases outside gene matches: 5. Looked up from germline, CDR1 is MNHNS and CDR2 is SASEGT. CDR3 DNA sequence: TGTGCCAGCAAACGTGCGGGGGCCTACGAGCAGTACTTC. Translating gives CASKRAGAYEQYF.

This clonotype has a count of ten or more. The V gene is TRBV12-3 or TRBV12-4, the J gene TRBJ1-1; D call uncertain. This CDR3 is 13 amino acids long. V was cut by 8 bases and J by 1 base, with 11 bases left in between. CDR3 sequence: CASGGLPNTEAFF. As DNA, the CDR3 is TGTGCCAGCGGCGGGCTTCCGAACACTGAAGCTTTCTTT.

This clonotype appeared a few times. The gene calls are TRBV3-1 and TRBJ2-1, with 8 bases that match TRBD1. There are 16 residues in the CDR3. J gave up 4 bases and V 1 base, and 6 bases lay outside the gene matches. CDR1 is LGHDT, CDR2 YNNKEL, per germline (reference sequence). CDR3 nucleotides: TGTGCCAGCAGCCAAGCTGGAACAGGGGGATACAATGAGCAGTTCTTC. Its protein product is CASSQAGTGGYNEQFF.

There are many counts of this clonotype. The chain links TRBV5-5 to TRBJ1-2; 9 nucleotides line up with TRBD1. From germline, CDR1 is SGHKS and CDR2 YYEKEE (reference sequence). With 4 bases clipped from V and 4 bases from J, the junction kept 8 bases outside the gene matches. The CDR3 is 15 amino acids. CDR3 in amino acids: CASSTSGTGIYGYTF. CDR3 in DNA: TGTGCCAGCAGCACCTCCGGGACAGGGATCTATGGCTACACCTTC.

This clonotype occurred many times. The genes are TRBV5-1 and TRBJ2-3; D not resolved. The CDR3 spans 15 residues. V lost 4 bases and J 3 bases, leaving 15 bases between the germline ends. Germline V gene data show CDR1 as SGHRS and CDR2 as YFSETQ. CDR3: CASSKLLAETDTQYF. The CDR3 DNA follows: TGCGCCAGCAGCAAGCTTCTGGCCGAGACAGATACGCAGTATTTT.

Ten or more counts support this clonotype. Its ends do not fully match the called genes, so a read error is possible. Here the CDR3 reads CATSPGTGTNTGELFF. CDR3 sequence (DNA): TGTGCCACCAGCCCCGGGACGGGGACGAACACCGGGGAGCTGTTTTTT. V is TRBV9 and J is TRBJ2-2, with D perhaps TRBD1 or TRBD2 (5 bases each). The CDR3 sequence is 16 residues long. Germline lookup yields CDR1 SGDLS and CDR2 YYNGEE.

This clonotype has only a few counts. The rearrangement joins TRBV6-5 to TRBJ2-2; TRBD2 is a possible D gene (6 bases). V lost 0 bases to trimming and J lost 6 bases, with 11 bases between them. The CDR3 covers 15 residues. Germline V lookup: CDR1 MNHEY, CDR2 SVGAGI. Here the CDR3 reads CASSYSGGVAGELFF. The CDR3 nucleotides are TGTGCCAGCAGTTACTCCGGGGGAGTGGCCGGGGAGCTGTTTTTT.

The sample holds many counts of this clonotype. The V and J genes are TRBV20-1 and TRBJ1-1; 8 positions agree with TRBD1. V shed 2 bases and J 0 bases; nucleotides not matched to a gene: 2. Germline V lookup: CDR1 DFQATT, CDR2 SNEGSKA (reference sequence). The CDR3 covers 14 residues. The CDR3 nucleotides read TGCAGTGCTAGACAGGGGGCCGTGAACACTGAAGCTTTCTTT. It codes for CSARQGAVNTEAFF.

In this sample, this clonotype turned up a few times. V gene TRBV7-9 combines with J gene TRBJ2-3; the match to TRBD1 covers 7 bases. From germline, CDR1 is SEHNR and CDR2 FQNEAQ (reference sequence). V shed 5 bases and J 2 bases; nucleotides not matched to a gene: 10. The CDR3 length is 16 residues. The DNA for the CDR3 is TGTGCCAGCAGCCGGGTTTGGGACAGATCCACAGATACGCAGTATTTT. It codes for CASSRVWDRSTDTQYF.

In its sample, this clonotype was seen many times. This chain uses TRBV5-1 with TRBJ2-7; D not resolved. The CDR3 covers 13 residues. The germline V gene has CDR1 SGHRS and CDR2 YFSETQ. The V gene lost 2 bases and the J gene lost 3 bases, with 9 bases spanning the gap. Here the CDR3 reads CASSFARGYEQYF. CDR3 in DNA: TGCGCCAGCAGCTTCGCCAGAGGCTACGAGCAGTACTTC. The full variable domain, rest sourced from reference TRBV5-1 and TRBJ2-7, is KAGVTQTPRYLIKTRGQQVTLSCSPISGHRSVSWYQQTPGQGLQFLFEYFSETQRNKGNFPGRFSGRQFSNSRSEMNVSTLELGDSALYLCASSFARGYEQYFGPGTRLTVT.

This clonotype was picked up a small number of times. V usage is TRBV2 and J usage is TRBJ2-1; 9 bases line up with TRBD2. Germline-derived CDR1 and CDR2 are SNHLY and FYNNEI. V gave up 4 bases and J gave up 13 bases; unmatched junction bases: 11. The CDR3 loop spans 14 amino acids. The CDR3 bases are TGTGCCAGCAGTGGCCCGGGACTAGCTGTTTTACAGTTCTTC. This translates into CASSGPGLAVLQFF.

In this sample, this clonotype turned up a few times. The chain couples TRBV30 to TRBJ1-5; D might be TRBD1 (5 bases). The CDR3 length is 14 residues. Germline values: CDR1 GTSNPN, CDR2 SVGIG (reference sequence). With 2 bases removed from V and 7 bases from J, the gap between germline ends came to 15 bases. CDR3 coding DNA: TGTGCCTGGAGTCCTACGGGACGGAGACAGCCCCAGCATTTT. Protein: CAWSPTGRRQPQHF.

V usage is TRBV7-9 and J usage is TRBJ1-4; the match to TRBD1 covers 8 bases. CDR1 is SEHNR, CDR2 FQNEAQ, per germline (reference sequence). V was pared by 5 bases and J by 4 bases, with 6 bases of the junction left unmatched. CDR3 length: 15 amino acids. The CDR3 loop reads CASSRGTGLNEKLFF. The CDR3 bases are TGTGCCAGCAGCCGCGGGACAGGCCTTAATGAAAAACTGTTTTTT.

This clonotype was detected many times. The rearrangement links TRBV19 to TRBJ1-2; 7 bases agree with TRBD1. Trimming took 7 bases from V and 8 from J; bases not matched to a gene: 7. This CDR3 comprises 12 residues. Germline V gives CDR1 LNHDA, CDR2 SQIVND (reference sequence). In DNA form, the CDR3 reads TGTGCCAGTAATGACAGGGCTGGCGGCTACACCTTC. Protein product: CASNDRAGGYTF.

This clonotype was recorded many times. The chain couples TRBV24-1 to TRBJ2-1; 12 positions agree with TRBD2. Germline V lookup: CDR1 KGHDR, CDR2 SFDVKD. This CDR3 spans 15 amino acids. Unmatched junction bases numbered 6, after V lost 7 bases and J lost 6 bases. CDR3 protein: CATSPSGRGFNEQFF. DNA of the CDR3: TGTGCCACCAGCCCTAGCGGGAGGGGTTTCAATGAGCAGTTCTTC.